Listed below are T cell receptor beta chains from one sample, sequenced in a study of blood T cells in healthy people across ages. TCRdb reprocessed the 5' RACE reads with MiXCR, giving one entry per CDR3 protein. The sample holds 850,000 to 1,100,000 distinct CDR3 sequences; 35% to 40% are singletons and the top ten take around 13%. Source material: blood. Receptor source: a man in his late teens or twenties in good health. CDR3s include the opening cysteine and the closing phenylalanine or tryptophan. Each record gives: D gene, V gene, J gene, clone size, CDR3 protein, CDR3 DNA. D genes are given only for firm matches. Part of the rows lack a size; the others show once, few, many or a class for expanded clones.

>-|TRBV29-1|TRBJ2-7|few
CSVKPGQNYYEQYF
TGCAGCGTTAAACCGGGACAAAATTACTACGAGCAGTACTTC
>-|TRBV5-1|TRBJ1-2|-
CASRPQEGFETYGYTF
TGCGCCAGCAGGCCCCAGGAGGGTTTCGAGACCTATGGCTACACCTTC
>TRBD2|TRBV3-1|TRBJ2-5|-
CTSSRTSMMETQYF
TGTACCAGCAGTAGGACTAGTATGATGGAGACCCAGTACTTC
>-|TRBV7-2|TRBJ2-3|-
CASRRVLTDTQYF
TGTGCCAGCAGGAGAGTCCTGACGGATACGCAGTATTTT
>-|TRBV21-1|TRBJ1-4|-
CASSKTYRGPCVWEKLFF
TGTGCCAGCAGCAAAACCTACAGAGGACCCTGCGTTTGGGAAAAACTGTTTTTT
>-|TRBV12-3/TRBV12-4|TRBJ1-1|few
CASSPRGDEAFF
TGTGCCAGCAGTCCACGGGGGGATGAAGCTTTCTTT
>-|TRBV29-1|TRBJ2-3|many
CSVDTDREATDTQYF
TGCAGCGTTGATACAGACAGGGAGGCCACAGATACGCAGTATTTT
>-|TRBV20-1|TRBJ2-5|-
CSARPPQEETQYF
TGCAGTGCTAGACCCCCTCAGGAAGAGACCCAGTACTTC
>-|TRBV28|TRBJ1-2|-
CASTQGGTAYVYGYTF
TGTGCCAGCACCCAAGGGGGTACAGCTTATGTCTATGGCTACACCTTC
>-|TRBV6-1|TRBJ1-2|-
CATMGQQSAWGYTF
TGTGCCACCATGGGGCAGCAGAGCGCATGGGGCTACACCTTC
>-|TRBV9|TRBJ2-2|-
CASSATRQGAGELFF
TGTGCCAGCAGCGCTACTAGACAAGGCGCCGGGGAGCTGTTTTTT
>TRBD2|TRBV6-5|TRBJ2-1|-
CASSFSAGGRNYNEQFF
TGTGCCAGCAGTTTCTCCGCGGGGGGCCGGAACTACAATGAGCAGTTCTTC
>-|TRBV5-5|TRBJ2-2|-
CASSLGGVLAGELFF
TGTGCCAGCAGCTTAGGCGGGGTGCTTGCCGGGGAGCTGTTTTTT
>-|TRBV5-5|TRBJ1-2|few
CASSEDTIPYGYTF
TGTGCCAGCAGCGAGGACACCATCCCCTATGGCTACACCTTC
>-|TRBV9|TRBJ1-2|few
CASSWVAGGGYTF
TGTGCCAGCAGCTGGGTAGCTGGGGGAGGCTACACCTTC
>TRBD1|TRBV4-3|TRBJ1-1|-
CASGLRGRNTEAFF
TGCGCCAGCGGCCTCAGGGGGAGAAACACTGAAGCTTTCTTT